Sequencing of this T cell receptor (beta chain) was carried out in a study of PD-L1 blockade in urothelial cancer listed by TCRdb under 2017. Regarding the complete study: Therapy was started in the mid-2010s for all patients, and atezolizumab 1,200 mg was administered intravenously every 3 weeks. Twenty-five of 29 patients were males with bladder-origin urothelial cancer, and about 65% of the roughly 30 reported a prior smoking history. Patients had an ECOG performance status of 0 or 1 and had received between 0 and 3 prior chemotherapy regimens. Blood samples were analyzed 3 weeks after the start of treatment (second dose) and 6 weeks after the start of treatment. Blood samples gave median yields of about 150,000 T cells and 82,636 unique TCRs, along with a median clonality of around 0.08. The study, an exploratory multi-omic analysis, examined somatic, immune and clinical correlates of response to PD-L1 blockade with atezolizumab in urothelial cancer. Pretreatment tumor samples and matched peripheral blood, collected serially before and after atezolizumab treatment, underwent TCR sequencing. Progression-free survival longer than 6 months counted as durable clinical benefit, and TCR features were additionally tested against both progression-free and overall survival. In the same patients, whole exome sequencing and RNA sequencing of pretreatment tumors were performed in addition to TCR sequencing. Eight to ten patients achieved durable clinical benefit and 20 did not. Twenty-nine patients had pretreatment blood TCR-seq, some 24 had at least one posttreatment blood collection, and some 24 had tumor TCR-seq.

Including cysteine and phenylalanine, the CDR3 has 16 amino acids. The read is trimmed to its CDR3 DNA, 48 bases read in frame from base 1. Unmatched junction bases come to 6, with V trimmed by 0 bases and J by 6 bases. In the germline V gene, CDR1 corresponds to MGHRA and CDR2 to YSYEKL. In the case of this clone: Its antigen has not been determined. One base away there is no much larger clone; base qualities are not given.

Overall study outcomes, separate from this receptor: Among patients with durable benefit, tumor-associated TCR clones showed greater expansion in peripheral blood 3 weeks after treatment started (n ≈ 23, p = 0.022). Because the sample size was small (n of about 29) and many exploratory analyses were performed, the results are intended to be hypothesis-generating. A pretreatment peripheral blood TCR clonality below the median was linked to improved progression-free and overall survival.

To estimate absolute template abundance from read counts, synthetic TCR analog templates were spiked into each PCR. Using the immunoSEQ assay, TCRbeta CDR3 regions were amplified from genomic DNA with bias-controlled V and J gene primers. Rearranged TCRbeta segments were sequenced at approximately 20X coverage. The study's processing was this. Clustering was used to correct sequencing errors, and CDR3s were annotated against IMGT to assign V, D and J genes. Downstream analyses used only productive TCRbeta rearrangements and left out out-of-frame or stop-codon sequences. To compute clonality, Shannon entropy was normalized by the log of the number of unique productive sequences and then subtracted from one. Clones differing between time points or between blood and tumor were identified by Fisher's exact test with Benjamini-Hochberg correction at adjusted p below 0.01. What TCRdb holds here is the immuneACCESS table cut down to in-frame rearrangements. Part of the clones is not present; checked against another copy, under half of the missing clones reflect an unresolved V gene, and the others are unexplained. The V and J calls and clone size were taken over from that table, and D and trimming were inferred from the DNA. This sample holds about 84,000 clones; about 81% were observed only once. The top ten clonotypes cover approximately 9.5% of the sample.

A total of roughly 30 patients with locally advanced or metastatic urothelial carcinoma, treated at Memorial Sloan Kettering on a trial protocol, made up the cohort. Peripheral blood mononuclear cells were collected from each patient pretreatment and during treatment, giving between 1 and 8 total time points per patient. The Qiagen DNeasy Blood extraction kit was used to purify genomic DNA from total PBMCs and tumor samples. PBMCs were collected pretreatment and during treatment and were isolated and stored as previously described. Recombination joined TRBV4-1 with TRBJ2-1; TRBD2 aligns with 9 central bases. This TCR was sampled from a man aged 65 to 85 with urothelial cancer. Sequencing was performed on PBMCs, taken around atezolizumab (anti-PD-L1) treatment. CDR3 region: CASSQDWSGRSNEQFF. The DNA sequence is TGCGCCAGCAGCCAAGATTGGAGCGGGAGGAGCAATGAGCAGTTCTTC.